This TCR beta chain was obtained from a study of post-analysis software for immune sequencing data. Study information: Clinical courses comprised relapsing-remitting, secondary progressive and progressive-relapsing multiple sclerosis. Study findings and constraints: Four or five TRBV segments were more frequent in patients than controls; TRBV5-6, TRBV5-1 and TRBV20-1 belonged to this group. Samples from one preparation batch, clustered by F measure, grouped strongly together.

Regarding this clonotype: No antigen is known for it.

The CDR3 sequence is 16 residues long. The germline V gene has CDR1 SGDLS and CDR2 YYNGEE. V gave up 4 bases and J gave up 7 bases; unmatched junction bases: 12. Unique molecular identifiers were carried by the TCR beta cDNA libraries. When roughly 1 to 10 million T cells were used, they gave hundreds of thousands of cDNA molecules. TCRdb redid the calling of the PCR reads with MiXCR, one entry per CDR3 protein. The sample includes 650,000 to 900,000 distinct CDR3 sequences, roughly 46% seen only once; the top ten take around 4.7%. This clonotype was sampled from a girl aged 5-17 years with multiple sclerosis. This chain joins TRBV9 and TRBJ2-1; 9 positions match TRBD1. Sequencing used blood. The CDR3 DNA follows: TGTGCCAGCAGCCCACGTCCCGGGACAGGGATGAATGAGCAGTTCTTC. Translation gives CASSPRPGTGMNEQFF.